This is a list of T cell receptor beta chains from one sample in a study of T cells in Graves' hyperthyroidism and ophthalmopathy. From the multiplex PCR reads, TCRdb called clonotypes with MiXCR, one entry per CDR3 protein. The table includes roughly 660,000 distinct CDR3 sequences, 15% to 20% detected once. Material for sequencing was blood. The receptors come from a man aged 45 to 65 with Graves' hyperthyroidism. Both conserved end residues are part of each CDR3. The order of the fields is D gene, V gene, clone size, J gene, CDR3 protein, CDR3 DNA. The D gene is left open where the match is weak. Where a row states a size, it is once, few, many or the class of an expanded clone; other rows omit it.

D gene: TRBD2
V gene: TRBV3-1
clone size: -
J gene: TRBJ2-3
CDR3 protein: CASAIAGARVGDTQYF
CDR3 DNA: TGTGCCAGCGCTATAGCGGGAGCTCGGGTTGGAGATACGCAGTATTTT

D gene: TRBD2
V gene: TRBV6-1
clone size: -
J gene: TRBJ2-1
CDR3 protein: CASRGSGSTAYNEQFF
CDR3 DNA: TGTGCCAGCAGGGGTAGCGGGAGTACCGCCTACAATGAGCAGTTCTTC

D gene: -
V gene: TRBV7-2
clone size: many
J gene: TRBJ2-3
CDR3 protein: CASSEQRWTDTQYF
CDR3 DNA: TGTGCCAGCAGCGAACAACGATGGACAGATACGCAGTATTTT

D gene: TRBD1
V gene: TRBV10-3
clone size: many
J gene: TRBJ2-3
CDR3 protein: CAISAAGQGPDTQYF
CDR3 DNA: TGTGCCATCAGTGCGGCGGGACAGGGCCCAGATACGCAGTATTTT

D gene: TRBD2
V gene: TRBV19
clone size: few
J gene: TRBJ2-1
CDR3 protein: CASSMGLVLNEQFF
CDR3 DNA: TGTGCCAGTAGTATGGGACTAGTTCTCAATGAGCAGTTCTTC

D gene: -
V gene: TRBV28
clone size: many
J gene: TRBJ2-5
CDR3 protein: CASSLYGKRKETQYF
CDR3 DNA: TGTGCCAGCAGTTTATACGGGAAACGGAAAGAGACCCAGTACTTC

D gene: -
V gene: TRBV27
clone size: many
J gene: TRBJ1-3
CDR3 protein: CASRDNTGNTIYF
CDR3 DNA: TGTGCCAGCCGGGACAATACTGGAAACACCATATATTTT

D gene: TRBD1
V gene: TRBV10-2
clone size: few
J gene: TRBJ1-4
CDR3 protein: CASTWTGGEKLFF
CDR3 DNA: TGCGCCAGCACTTGGACAGGGGGGGAAAAACTGTTTTTT

D gene: TRBD2
V gene: TRBV19
clone size: -
J gene: TRBJ2-7
CDR3 protein: CASSAAAGPLYEQYF
CDR3 DNA: TGTGCCAGCTCTGCGGCAGCGGGACCTCTCTACGAGCAGTACTTC

D gene: TRBD1
V gene: TRBV27
clone size: many
J gene: TRBJ2-1
CDR3 protein: CASSLGTGLSGYIEQFF
CDR3 DNA: TGTGCCAGCAGTTTAGGGACAGGGTTGTCGGGCTACATTGAGCAGTTCTTC

D gene: -
V gene: TRBV18
clone size: -
J gene: TRBJ2-7
CDR3 protein: CASSPDRTISYEQYF
CDR3 DNA: TGTGCCAGCTCACCTGACAGGACGATCTCCTACGAGCAGTACTTC

D gene: -
V gene: TRBV11-2
clone size: many
J gene: TRBJ1-3
CDR3 protein: CASSAGRLSGNTIYF
CDR3 DNA: TGTGCCAGCAGCGCGGGACGGCTCTCTGGAAACACCATATATTTT

D gene: TRBD2
V gene: TRBV12-3/TRBV12-4
clone size: many
J gene: TRBJ2-3
CDR3 protein: CASSLVTSGSTDTQYF
CDR3 DNA: TGTGCCAGCAGTTTAGTAACTAGCGGGAGCACAGATACGCAGTATTTT

D gene: -
V gene: TRBV12-3/TRBV12-4
clone size: many
J gene: TRBJ1-5
CDR3 protein: CASRVSYSNQPQHF
CDR3 DNA: TGTGCCAGCAGAGTCAGTTATAGCAATCAGCCCCAGCATTTT

D gene: TRBD2
V gene: TRBV20-1
clone size: many
J gene: TRBJ2-1
CDR3 protein: CSANFKGREGLNEQFF
CDR3 DNA: TGCAGTGCTAATTTTAAGGGGCGGGAGGGCCTAAATGAGCAGTTCTTC

D gene: -
V gene: TRBV5-1
clone size: -
J gene: TRBJ2-1
CDR3 protein: CASSFQGSSYNAQFF
CDR3 DNA: TGCGCCAGCAGCTTCCAGGGGAGCTCCTACAATGCGCAGTTCTTC

D gene: -
V gene: TRBV27
clone size: many
J gene: TRBJ2-3
CDR3 protein: CASRLTNTDTQYF
CDR3 DNA: TGTGCCAGCAGACTAACTAACACAGATACGCAGTATTTT

D gene: TRBD1
V gene: TRBV2
clone size: -
J gene: TRBJ2-3
CDR3 protein: CASRRTGLDTQYF
CDR3 DNA: TGTGCCAGCAGGAGGACAGGGCTGGATACGCAGTATTTT

D gene: TRBD2
V gene: TRBV27
clone size: many
J gene: TRBJ2-1
CDR3 protein: CASSLSWTSGGSYNEQFF
CDR3 DNA: TGTGCCAGCAGTTTGTCCTGGACTAGCGGGGGCTCCTACAATGAGCAGTTCTTC

D gene: -
V gene: TRBV6-2/TRBV6-3
clone size: many
J gene: TRBJ2-1
CDR3 protein: CASSYSYNEQFF
CDR3 DNA: TGTGCCAGCAGTTACTCATACAATGAGCAGTTCTTC

D gene: TRBD1
V gene: TRBV6-1
clone size: many
J gene: TRBJ2-7
CDR3 protein: CASSGTGPGPYEQYF
CDR3 DNA: TGTGCCAGCAGTGGGACAGGGCCGGGTCCCTACGAGCAGTACTTC

D gene: -
V gene: TRBV6-5
clone size: once
J gene: TRBJ2-1
CDR3 protein: CASSYSRGYPNEQFF
CDR3 DNA: TGTGCCAGCAGTTACTCGAGGGGCTATCCCAATGAGCAGTTCTTC

D gene: -
V gene: TRBV2
clone size: many
J gene: TRBJ2-4
CDR3 protein: CASSENELASYIQYF
CDR3 DNA: TGTGCCAGCAGTGAAAACGAATTAGCTAGTTACATTCAGTACTTC

D gene: -
V gene: TRBV11-2
clone size: -
J gene: TRBJ1-4
CDR3 protein: CASSLGQGSFEKLFF
CDR3 DNA: TGTGCCAGCAGCTTAGGGCAGGGGAGTTTTGAAAAACTGTTTTTT

D gene: -
V gene: TRBV4-1
clone size: few
J gene: TRBJ2-1
CDR3 protein: CASSHGSGAYNEQFF
CDR3 DNA: TGCGCCAGCAGCCATGGGAGCGGTGCCTACAATGAGCAGTTCTTC

D gene: TRBD2
V gene: TRBV24-1
clone size: -
J gene: TRBJ2-7
CDR3 protein: CATSDTGASGRYEQYF
CDR3 DNA: TGTGCCACCAGTGACACTGGGGCTAGCGGGAGGTACGAGCAGTACTTC

D gene: -
V gene: TRBV28
clone size: few
J gene: TRBJ1-1
CDR3 protein: CASSFGGGRAAFF
CDR3 DNA: TGTGCCAGCAGTTTCGGGGGCGGCCGAGCAGCTTTCTTT

D gene: -
V gene: TRBV4-3
clone size: -
J gene: TRBJ1-1
CDR3 protein: CASSQALGGNTEAFF
CDR3 DNA: TGCGCCAGCAGCCAAGCATTGGGAGGGAACACTGAAGCTTTCTTT

D gene: -
V gene: TRBV29-1
clone size: many
J gene: TRBJ2-7
CDR3 protein: CSVEETSYEQYF
CDR3 DNA: TGCAGCGTTGAAGAAACTAGCTACGAGCAGTACTTC

D gene: -
V gene: TRBV27
clone size: many
J gene: TRBJ1-6
CDR3 protein: CASRFLDSRDSPLHF
CDR3 DNA: TGTGCCAGCAGATTCCTGGACAGTCGTGATTCACCCCTCCACTTT

D gene: -
V gene: TRBV12-3/TRBV12-4
clone size: many
J gene: TRBJ1-5
CDR3 protein: CASSFGTRDQPQHF
CDR3 DNA: TGTGCCAGCAGTTTTGGCACCAGGGATCAGCCCCAGCATTTT

D gene: -
V gene: TRBV11-2
clone size: many
J gene: TRBJ2-6
CDR3 protein: CASSLGGPGANVLTF
CDR3 DNA: TGTGCCAGCAGCTTAGGAGGGCCTGGGGCCAACGTCCTGACTTTC

D gene: -
V gene: TRBV10-3
clone size: few
J gene: TRBJ2-3
CDR3 protein: CAISVPGSFTDTQYF
CDR3 DNA: TGTGCCATCAGTGTCCCAGGAAGTTTCACAGATACGCAGTATTTT

D gene: -
V gene: TRBV29-1
clone size: -
J gene: TRBJ1-1
CDR3 protein: CSVEDLRQGIGEAFF
CDR3 DNA: TGCAGCGTTGAAGATCTTCGGCAGGGAATTGGTGAAGCTTTCTTT

D gene: -
V gene: TRBV30
clone size: many
J gene: TRBJ2-6
CDR3 protein: CAWLEGSGANVLTF
CDR3 DNA: TGTGCCTGGCTCGAGGGCTCTGGGGCCAACGTCCTGACTTTC

D gene: -
V gene: TRBV5-5
clone size: few
J gene: TRBJ2-2
CDR3 protein: CASSARVTTGELFF
CDR3 DNA: TGTGCCAGCAGTGCCAGGGTAACGACCGGGGAGCTGTTTTTT

D gene: TRBD1
V gene: TRBV7-3
clone size: few
J gene: TRBJ2-3
CDR3 protein: CASSPSDRGTDTQYF
CDR3 DNA: TGTGCCAGCAGCCCTAGTGACAGGGGCACAGATACGCAGTATTTT

D gene: -
V gene: TRBV2
clone size: many
J gene: TRBJ1-3
CDR3 protein: CASSLGKGPQTSGNTIYF
CDR3 DNA: TGTGCCAGCAGTCTCGGTAAGGGTCCACAAACCTCTGGAAACACCATATATTTT

D gene: TRBD2
V gene: TRBV28
clone size: many
J gene: TRBJ2-1
CDR3 protein: CASRGTSGRHLTFEQFF
CDR3 DNA: TGTGCCAGCAGAGGGACTAGCGGGAGACACCTCACGTTTGAGCAGTTCTTC

D gene: -
V gene: TRBV2
clone size: many
J gene: TRBJ2-3
CDR3 protein: CASFTTGAVLTDTQYF
CDR3 DNA: TGTGCCAGCTTTACTACCGGGGCGGTTCTCACAGATACGCAGTATTTT

D gene: TRBD1
V gene: TRBV20-1
clone size: many
J gene: TRBJ2-7
CDR3 protein: CSAIDRRTGGFSEQYF
CDR3 DNA: TGCAGTGCTATCGACCGCCGGACAGGGGGTTTTAGCGAGCAGTACTTC

D gene: -
V gene: TRBV11-1
clone size: -
J gene: TRBJ2-7
CDR3 protein: CASSLEAGLYEQYF
CDR3 DNA: TGTGCCAGCAGCTTAGAGGCAGGTCTTTACGAGCAGTACTTC

D gene: -
V gene: TRBV7-8
clone size: few
J gene: TRBJ1-3
CDR3 protein: CASSPRGGSNTIYF
CDR3 DNA: TGTGCCAGCAGCCCCCGAGGGGGTAGCAACACCATATATTTT

D gene: TRBD2
V gene: TRBV27
clone size: -
J gene: TRBJ2-1
CDR3 protein: CASSFFSGSMYNEQFF
CDR3 DNA: TGTGCCAGCAGTTTCTTTAGCGGGAGTATGTACAATGAGCAGTTCTTC

D gene: TRBD2
V gene: TRBV7-2
clone size: few
J gene: TRBJ2-7
CDR3 protein: CASSLVPSGGEQYF
CDR3 DNA: TGTGCCAGCAGCTTAGTCCCTAGCGGGGGCGAGCAGTACTTC

D gene: -
V gene: TRBV19
clone size: -
J gene: TRBJ2-2
CDR3 protein: CASSIGGSGTGELFF
CDR3 DNA: TGTGCCAGTAGTATAGGCGGTAGCGGAACCGGGGAGCTGTTTTTT

D gene: TRBD1
V gene: TRBV29-1
clone size: -
J gene: TRBJ1-5
CDR3 protein: CSVKQGLDQPQHF
CDR3 DNA: TGCAGCGTTAAACAGGGGCTTGATCAGCCCCAGCATTTT

D gene: -
V gene: TRBV27
clone size: -
J gene: TRBJ2-5
CDR3 protein: CASSILTGTGSPQYF
CDR3 DNA: TGTGCCAGCAGTATCCTGACAGGGACTGGTTCGCCCCAGTACTTC

D gene: -
V gene: TRBV6-5
clone size: -
J gene: TRBJ2-7
CDR3 protein: CASSYFAAGTYEQYF
CDR3 DNA: TGTGCCAGCAGTTACTTCGCGGCCGGAACCTACGAGCAGTACTTC

D gene: -
V gene: TRBV7-8
clone size: many
J gene: TRBJ2-1
CDR3 protein: CASSLGLLGNYNEQFF
CDR3 DNA: TGTGCCAGCAGCTTAGGGCTCCTAGGGAACTACAATGAGCAGTTCTTC

D gene: TRBD2
V gene: TRBV2
clone size: many
J gene: TRBJ2-3
CDR3 protein: CASRKLAGEGGTQYF
CDR3 DNA: TGTGCCAGCAGGAAACTAGCGGGAGAAGGAGGGACGCAGTATTTT

D gene: TRBD1
V gene: TRBV20-1
clone size: few
J gene: TRBJ1-6
CDR3 protein: CSATGTGYSPLHF
CDR3 DNA: TGCAGTGCCACCGGGACAGGGTATTCACCCCTCCACTTT